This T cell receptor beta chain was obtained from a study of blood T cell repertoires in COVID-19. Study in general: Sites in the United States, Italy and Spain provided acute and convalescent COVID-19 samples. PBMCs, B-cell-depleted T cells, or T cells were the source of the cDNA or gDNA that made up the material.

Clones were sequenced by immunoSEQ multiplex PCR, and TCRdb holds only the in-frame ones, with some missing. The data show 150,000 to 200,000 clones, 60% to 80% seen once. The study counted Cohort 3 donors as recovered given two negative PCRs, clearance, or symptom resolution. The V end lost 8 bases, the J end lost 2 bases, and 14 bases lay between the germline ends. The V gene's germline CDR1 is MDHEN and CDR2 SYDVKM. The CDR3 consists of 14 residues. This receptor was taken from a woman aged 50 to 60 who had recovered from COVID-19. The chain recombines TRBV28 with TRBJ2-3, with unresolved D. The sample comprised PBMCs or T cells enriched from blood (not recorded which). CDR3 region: CASLSGSYTDTQYF. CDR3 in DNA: TGTGCCAGCTTATCCGGTTCCTACACAGATACGCAGTATTTT.